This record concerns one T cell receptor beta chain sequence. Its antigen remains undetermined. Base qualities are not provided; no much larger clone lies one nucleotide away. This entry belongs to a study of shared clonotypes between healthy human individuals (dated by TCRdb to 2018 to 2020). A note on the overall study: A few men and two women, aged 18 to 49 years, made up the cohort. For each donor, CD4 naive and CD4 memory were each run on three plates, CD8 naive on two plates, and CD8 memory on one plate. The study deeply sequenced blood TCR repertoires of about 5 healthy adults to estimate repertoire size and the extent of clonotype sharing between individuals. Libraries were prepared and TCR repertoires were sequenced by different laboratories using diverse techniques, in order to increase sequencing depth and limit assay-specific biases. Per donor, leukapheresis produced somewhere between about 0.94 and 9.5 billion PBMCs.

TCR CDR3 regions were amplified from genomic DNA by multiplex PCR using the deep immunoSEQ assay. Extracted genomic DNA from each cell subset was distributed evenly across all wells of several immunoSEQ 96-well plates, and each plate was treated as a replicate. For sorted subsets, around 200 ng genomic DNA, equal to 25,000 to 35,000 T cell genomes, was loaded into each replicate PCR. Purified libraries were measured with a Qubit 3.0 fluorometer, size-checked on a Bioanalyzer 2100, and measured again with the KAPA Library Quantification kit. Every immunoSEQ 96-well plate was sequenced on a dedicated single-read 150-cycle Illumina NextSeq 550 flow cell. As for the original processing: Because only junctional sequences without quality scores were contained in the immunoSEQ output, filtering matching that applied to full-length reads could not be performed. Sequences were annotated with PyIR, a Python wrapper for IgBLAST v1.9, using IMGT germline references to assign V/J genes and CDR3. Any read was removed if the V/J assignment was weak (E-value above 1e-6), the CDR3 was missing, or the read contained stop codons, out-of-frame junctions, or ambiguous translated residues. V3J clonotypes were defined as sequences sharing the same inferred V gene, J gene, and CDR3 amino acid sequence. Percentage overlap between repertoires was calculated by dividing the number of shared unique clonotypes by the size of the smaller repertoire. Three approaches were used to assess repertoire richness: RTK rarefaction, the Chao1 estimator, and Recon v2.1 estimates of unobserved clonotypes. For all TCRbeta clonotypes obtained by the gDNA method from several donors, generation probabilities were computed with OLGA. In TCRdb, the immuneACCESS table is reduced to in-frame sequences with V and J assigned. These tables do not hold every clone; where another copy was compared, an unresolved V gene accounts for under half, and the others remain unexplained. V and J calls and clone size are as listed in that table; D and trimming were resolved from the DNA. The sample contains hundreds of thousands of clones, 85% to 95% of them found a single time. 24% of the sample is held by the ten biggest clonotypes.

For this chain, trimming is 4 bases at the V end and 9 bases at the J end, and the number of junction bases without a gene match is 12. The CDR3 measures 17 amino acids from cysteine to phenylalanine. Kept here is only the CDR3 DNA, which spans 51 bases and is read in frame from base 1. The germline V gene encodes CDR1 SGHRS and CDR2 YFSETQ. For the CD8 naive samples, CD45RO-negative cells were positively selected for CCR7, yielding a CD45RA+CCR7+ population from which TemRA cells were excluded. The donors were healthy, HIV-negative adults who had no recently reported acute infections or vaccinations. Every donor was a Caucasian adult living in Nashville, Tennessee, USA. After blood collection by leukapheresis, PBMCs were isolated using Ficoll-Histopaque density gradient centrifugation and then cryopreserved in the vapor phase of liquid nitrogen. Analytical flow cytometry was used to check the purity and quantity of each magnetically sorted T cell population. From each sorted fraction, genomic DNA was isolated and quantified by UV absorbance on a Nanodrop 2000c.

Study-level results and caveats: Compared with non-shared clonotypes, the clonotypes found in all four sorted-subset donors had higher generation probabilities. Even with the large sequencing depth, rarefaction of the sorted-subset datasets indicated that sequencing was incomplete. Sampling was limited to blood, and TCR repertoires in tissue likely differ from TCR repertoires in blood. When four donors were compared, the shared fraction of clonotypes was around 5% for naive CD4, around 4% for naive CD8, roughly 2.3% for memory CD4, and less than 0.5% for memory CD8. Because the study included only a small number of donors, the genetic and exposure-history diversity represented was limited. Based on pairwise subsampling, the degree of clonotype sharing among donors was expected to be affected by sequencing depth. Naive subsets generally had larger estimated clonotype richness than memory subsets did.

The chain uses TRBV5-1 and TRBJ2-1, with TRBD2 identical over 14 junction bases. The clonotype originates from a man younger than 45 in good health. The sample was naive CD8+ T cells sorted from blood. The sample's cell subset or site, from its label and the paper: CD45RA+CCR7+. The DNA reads TGCGCCAGCAGCCCGCTGACTAGCGGGAGGGCCTACGGTGAGCAGTTCTTC. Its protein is CASSPLTSGRAYGEQFF.